What follows is one TCR beta chain and its context. The target of this receptor is not known. No base quality information exists; no much larger clone differs at one position. The treatment or condition label, read with the paper, signifies: live attenuated yellow fever vaccine strain. At each blood-draw timepoint, two biological replicates of bulk PBMCs were collected. PBMCs were isolated from peripheral blood using a standard Ficoll-Paque protocol. TriZol was used to extract RNA from bulk PBMCs, from CD4 and CD8 fractions, and from dextramer-positive and dextramer-negative fractions. The data were taken from a study of T cells after yellow fever vaccination (dated by TCRdb to about 2019). About the investigation overall: Libraries from fractions with low cell numbers were prepared with the SMART-Seq v4 Ultra Low Input RNA kit. To follow T-cell clones before and after both primary and booster YFV17D yellow fever vaccination, bulk TCR alpha and beta repertoires underwent longitudinal sequencing. Blood was collected at multiple timepoints before and after primary and secondary immunization, and bulk PBMC replicates and cell subsets were isolated. Two healthy male donors made up the cohort, one aged 18 to 30 years and the other aged 30 to 40 years.

From cysteine to phenylalanine, the CDR3 is 15 amino acids long. Just CDR3 DNA is preserved here, 45 bases in frame from base 1. Per the germline V gene, ENHRY is the CDR1 and SYGVKD is the CDR2. Clipping removes 5 bases from V and 0 bases from J, with 5 as the unmatched junction base count. TCR cDNA was synthesized by 5'RACE template switching, which introduced a universal primer site and unique molecular identifiers. Priming for cDNA synthesis came from both the TCR alpha and TCR beta constant segments. Two PCR steps were used to amplify libraries, with sample barcodes and sequencing adapters being added in the second step. Sequencing of libraries was done on Illumina HiSeq 2500 (2x100 bp) or NovaSeq (2x150 bp). On the study's bioinformatics: Demultiplexing of reads and collapsing into UMI consensus sequences were performed with MIGEC, and V(D)J alignment was carried out with MiXCR. Using edgeR on replicate PBMC samples, clonotypes were called vaccine-responding if FDR was below 0.01 and the log2 fold change was above 5 up to day 15. Each bulk clonotype was labeled CD4 or CD8 based on which sequenced repertoire, CD4 or CD8, contained the clonotype at higher abundance. The public reads were quality trimmed at Q25 with fastp and then assembled into clones with MiXCR by TCRdb, keeping productive beta chains. CDR3 protein sequences are deduplicated, and each keeps its most common genes and DNA. These V and J calls originate from TCRdb's pipeline instead of the authors' own analysis. The sample table records 300,000 to 450,000 distinct CDR3 sequences; less than 9.5% of these occur just once. The ten top clones hold under 20% of the sample.

What the work shows at the level of the full study, not this receptor alone: Computational filtering was required because FACS-sorted repertoires could contain abundant contaminating clonotypes from the bulk population. Compared with the primary T-cell response, the secondary T-cell response was faster but weaker, reaching its peak on day 5 rather than on day 15. Most clones expanded after primary vaccination were re-detected after the booster (just under 97% of CD4 and around nine tenths of CD8), suggesting broad memory maintenance. A small fraction of clonotypes appeared in both the CD4 and CD8 compartments, likely as a result of convergent recombination. Because the study included only a couple of donors, the extent to which the findings can be generalized is limited.

The V and J segments used are TRBV10-3 and TRBJ2-3; 7 nucleotides in the junction match TRBD1. Sequenced material: PBMCs, taken approximately 47 days after the first yellow fever vaccination. This sequence originates from a man aged 18 to 29 who received the YFV17D yellow fever vaccine. The nucleotide sequence is given as TGTGCCATCAGTCAGGACAGGAAGAGCACAGATACGCAGTATTTT. Translated, it reads CAISQDRKSTDTQYF.